This T cell receptor beta chain was captured in a study of T cells after yellow fever vaccination. This clonotype appeared a few times. V was shortened by 5 bases and J by 4 bases, with 7 bases between the two germline ends. The CDR3 runs 12 residues. Germline V gene sequence: CDR1 MNHEY, CDR2 SMNVEV (reference sequence). TCRdb itself ran the 5' RACE reads through MiXCR, one entry per CDR3 protein. The repertoire holds approximately 130,000 distinct CDR3 sequences, with nearly 15% as singletons. The receptor was derived from a man between 18 and 29 years old who received the YFV17D yellow fever vaccine. The sequencing here drew on CD8+ T cells sorted from PBMCs, taken 5 days after the yellow fever booster vaccination. V and J are TRBV27 and TRBJ2-3, with D unclear. CDR3 region: CASSGIADTQYF. The CDR3 DNA is TGTGCCAGCAGTGGGATCGCAGATACGCAGTATTTT.